This T cell receptor (beta chain) was captured by sequencing in a study of blood T cell repertoires in COVID-19. Turning to the study itself: Samples representing acute and convalescent COVID-19 were sourced from the United States, Italy and Spain.

Authors' processing steps: It was from reference gene primer amplification that nucleated cell counts were estimated. The table came from immunoSEQ multiplex PCR; TCRdb's copy has only in-frame clones and leaves some out. That table supplies the V and J calls and clone size; D and trimming were determined from the DNA. The repertoire has 180,000 or so clones, around 80% of them found once; the top ten carry 13% to 15%. Germline CDR1 SQVTM, CDR2 ANQGSEA. Trimming took off 6 bases at V and 0 bases at J, with 15 bases between the two ends. The CDR3 spans 15 residues. Participant ages covered about 18 to 89 years across approximately 25 US areas.

The source material was PBMCs or T cells enriched from blood (not recorded which). This sequence was found in a man in his 60s who had been exposed to COVID-19. The chain is built from TRBV29-1 and TRBJ1-3, with TRBD1 as a possible D gene (5 bases). This CDR3 reads CSVAGTKGSGNTIYF. The CDR3 DNA sequence: TGCAGCGTGGCCGGGACTAAGGGCTCTGGAAACACCATATATTTT.